Presented here are 16 T cell receptor beta chains from one specimen sequenced in a study of blood T cell repertoires in COVID-19. Some clones are missing from TCRdb's copy, which holds only in-frame ones; the method was immunoSEQ multiplex PCR. This table holds about 200,000 clones, around 88% found once. The material sequenced was PBMCs or T cells enriched from blood (not recorded which). The receptors originated from a man aged 40-49 years with acute COVID-19.

This clone was recorded only once. The V gene is TRBV27, the J gene TRBJ2-1, with 7 positions matching TRBD2. This CDR3 comprises 15 residues. The V segment lost 6 bases and the J segment 4 bases; nucleotides outside the gene matches: 9. CDR1 and CDR2 (germline): MNHEY, SMNVEV (reference sequence). DNA for the CDR3: TGTGCCAGCAGCCCGAGCGGGGCTTTATACAATGAGCAGTTCTTC. Residues: CASSPSGALYNEQFF.

This clone was observed a single time. The chain is built from TRBV5-8 and TRBJ2-6, with a weak D call TRBD1 (6 bases). Germline V gene data show CDR1 as SGHTS and CDR2 as YDEGEE. This CDR3 is 15 amino acids long. Trimming took off 4 bases at V and 2 bases at J, with 10 bases between the two ends. The CDR3 sequence is CASSPPGAGANVLTF. CDR3 coding DNA: TGTGCCAGCAGCCCCCCAGGGGCTGGGGCCAACGTCCTGACTTTC.

This chain links TRBV19 with TRBJ2-7, with TRBD1 matching over 8 bases. CDR1 is LNHDA, CDR2 SQIVND, per germline (reference sequence). The CDR3 has 14 amino acids. With V trimmed by 5 bases and J by 2 bases, 5 bases remained unmatched. The DNA for the CDR3 is TGTGCCAGTAGTCTGGGGACAGGTCCCTACGAGCAGTACTTC. It encodes CASSLGTGPYEQYF.

The chain links TRBV4-1 to TRBJ2-7; 8 nucleotides agree with TRBD1. CDR1 is MGHRA, CDR2 YSYEKL, per germline. This CDR3 is built from 17 residues. V shed 2 bases and J 2 bases; nucleotides not matched to a gene: 11. The CDR3 protein is CASSQYPPGQVTYEQYF. As DNA, the CDR3 is TGCGCCAGCAGCCAATACCCACCGGGACAGGTTACCTACGAGCAGTACTTC.

The rearrangement links TRBV5-1 to TRBJ2-1; TRBD2 is a possible D gene (6 bases). Germline loops: CDR1 SGHRS, CDR2 YFSETQ. V lost 3 bases and J lost 0, with 13 bases in between. CDR3 size: 16 residues. The CDR3 loop is CASSSLGGASYNEQFF. The CDR3 DNA follows: TGCGCCAGCAGCTCGTTGGGGGGAGCCTCCTACAATGAGCAGTTCTTC.

The chain links TRBV7-9 to TRBJ1-2, with a weak D call TRBD1 (6 bases). V dropped 0 bases and J dropped 5 bases, with 10 bases sitting between them. The CDR3 runs 14 residues. CDR1 and CDR2 (germline): SEHNR, FQNEAQ (reference sequence). CDR3 sequence reads: CASSLAGQRYGYTF. In DNA, the CDR3 is TGTGCCAGCAGCTTAGCTGGACAGCGGTATGGCTACACCTTC.

The chain links TRBV25-1 to TRBJ1-4; D gene unclear. The V end was cut by 2 bases, the J end by 0 bases, with 4 bases between. The length of the CDR3 is 14 residues. The germline V gene has CDR1 MGHDK and CDR2 SYGVNS. In DNA form, the CDR3 reads TGTGCCAGCAGTGAAATCTCAACTAATGAAAAACTGTTTTTT. Translated: CASSEISTNEKLFF.

By share, this clone ranks as medium-sized (0.01 to 0.1%). A junction boundary mismatches the germline segment, possibly from a read error. V gene TRBV7-7 combines with J gene TRBJ2-2; D not certain. The CDR3 has 15 residues. Per germline, CDR1 SSHAT and CDR2 FNYEAQ (reference sequence). In DNA, the CDR3 is TGTGCTAGCAGCTCGTCCGGAGTCGGCACCGGGGAGCTGTTTTTT. Translation gives CASSSSGVGTGELFF.

The chain uses TRBV19 and TRBJ1-3; TRBD1 matches 10 bases. The CDR3 loop spans 17 amino acids. Germline trimming cut 5 bases from V and 0 bases from J; bases unmatched to any gene: 7. CDR1 and CDR2 from the germline V gene are LNHDA and SQIVND (reference sequence). The CDR3 coding sequence is TGTGCCAGTAGTGCGCGACAGGGGGCCTCCTCTGGAAACACCATATATTTT. Its translation: CASSARQGASSGNTIYF.

This rearrangement joins TRBV7-8 to TRBJ1-5, with 12 bases identical to TRBD1. The germline CDR1 and CDR2 sequences are SGHVS and FQNEAQ. The CDR3 spans 16 residues. Trimming at V came to 1 base and at J to 6 bases, leaving 4 bases not matched to a gene. The CDR3 loop is CASSLGGQGASQPQHF. In nucleotides, the CDR3 is TGTGCCAGCAGCTTAGGGGGACAGGGGGCCAGTCAGCCCCAGCATTTT.

The chain recombines TRBV27 with TRBJ2-1, with 7 bases that match TRBD2. This CDR3 is 12 amino acids long. Trimming took 6 bases from V and 4 from J; bases not matched to a gene: 0. CDR1 MNHEY and CDR2 SMNVEV come from the germline V gene (reference sequence). The CDR3 DNA is TGTGCCAGCAGGGGACTATACAATGAGCAGTTCTTC. Translated: CASRGLYNEQFF.

This chain joins TRBV12-3 or TRBV12-4 and TRBJ1-1; D not resolved. The germline V and J ends were trimmed by 2 bases and 0 bases, with 4 bases remaining between them. This CDR3 comprises 13 residues. The CDR3 loop is CASSLRLNTEAFF. The CDR3 region has the DNA TGTGCCAGCAGTTTACGGTTGAACACTGAAGCTTTCTTT.

V usage is TRBV4-1 and J usage is TRBJ1-5; TRBD1 might be the D (5 bases). The V gene lost 3 bases and the J gene lost 4 bases, with 22 bases spanning the gap. The CDR3 is 18 amino acids. Germline loops: CDR1 MGHRA, CDR2 YSYEKL. The CDR3 DNA sequence: TGCGCCAGCAGCCACTCCCAAGGGGAATTCTTGAGGAATCAGCCCCAGCATTTT. Its protein product is CASSHSQGEFLRNQPQHF.

The chain uses TRBV5-1 and TRBJ2-2; tentatively, D is TRBD2 (7 bases). The CDR3 is 17 residues long. Germline V gene data show CDR1 as SGHRS and CDR2 as YFSETQ. Trimming stripped 4 bases from V and 6 bases from J, with 22 bases between. The CDR3 sequence is CASSPPRAGASPGELFF. The CDR3 DNA sequence: TGCGCCAGCAGCCCACCCCGCGCGGGGGCAAGTCCCGGGGAGCTGTTTTTT.

The chain links TRBV13 to TRBJ1-6, with D perhaps TRBD1 (5 bases). Trimming shortened V by 7 bases and J by 10 bases, and 17 bases separated the two germline ends. Looked up from germline, CDR1 is PRHDT and CDR2 is FYEKMQ (reference sequence). The CDR3 has 14 amino acids. CDR3 amino acids: CASTQGQGPSPLHF. The CDR3 DNA is TGTGCCAGCACTCAAGGCCAGGGCCCCTCACCCCTCCACTTT.

The CDR3 sequence is CASSIRDNLPYEQYF. In DNA form, the CDR3 reads TGTGCCAGTAGTATCCGGGACAACCTCCCCTACGAGCAGTACTTC. The chain recombines TRBV19 with TRBJ2-7; D may be TRBD1 (6 bases). V lost 3 bases to trimming and J lost 2 bases, with 14 bases between them. CDR1 is LNHDA and CDR2 is SQIVND in the germline V gene (reference sequence). This CDR3 spans 15 amino acids.